These 15 T cell receptor beta chains share one sample of origin, sequenced in a study of T cell responses to AZD1222 COVID-19 vaccine. The table came from immunoSEQ multiplex PCR; TCRdb's copy has only in-frame clones and leaves some out. The data hold 95,000 to 150,000 clones, with about 90% observed a single time. This specimen consisted of peripheral blood, obtained on day 0 of AZD1222 vaccination. All receptors come from an adult in good health.

This clone was found once. The V and J genes are TRBV6-5 and TRBJ1-1, with D hard to call. The CDR3 totals 14 residues. Germline values: CDR1 MNHEY, CDR2 SVGAGI. The V end was cut by 4 bases, the J end by 7 bases, with 16 bases between. The CDR3 sequence: CASSLRRRPGEAFF. The DNA for the CDR3 is TGTGCCAGCAGTTTAAGGCGGCGCCCGGGTGAAGCTTTCTTT.

This chain links TRBV5-3 with TRBJ2-6, with D perhaps matching TRBD1 or TRBD2 (5 bases each). TRBV5-3 is assigned to the ORF class and has an uncertain function. There are 16 residues in the CDR3. The V and J ends lost 1 base and 3 bases respectively, with 11 bases between them. The CDR3 DNA reads TGTGCCAGAAGCTTGATGGGGGTTGATGGGGCCAACGTCCTGACTTTC. Translated: CARSLMGVDGANVLTF.

The chain recombines TRBV7-2 with TRBJ1-1; D perhaps matches TRBD1 (6 bases). This CDR3 region has 13 residues. Germline CDR1 and CDR2: SGHTA and FQGNSA. Trimming left V 1 base short and J 11 bases short, with 14 bases between. CDR3 amino acids: CASSLGGLNVAFF. The CDR3 region has the DNA TGTGCCAGCAGCTTAGGGGGGCTAAACGTCGCTTTCTTT.

This clone was counted once. The chain recombines TRBV19 with TRBJ2-1; tentatively, D is TRBD2 (6 bases). Germline CDR1 reads LNHDA; CDR2 reads SQIVND (reference sequence). This CDR3 has 15 residues. Trimming removed 5 bases from V and 5 bases from J, with 16 bases in between. CDR3 DNA sequence: TGTGCCAGTAGTGCGCACATGGCGGGACACAATGAGCAGTTCTTC. Protein product: CASSAHMAGHNEQFF.

The rearrangement uses TRBV10-3 and TRBJ2-1, with TRBD2 as a possible D gene (6 bases). The CDR3 sequence is 14 residues long. The V and J ends lost 7 bases and 0 bases respectively, with 10 bases between them. Germline V gene data show CDR1 as ENHRY and CDR2 as SYGVKD. Written as DNA, the CDR3 is TGTGCCATCAATATCGGGGGCTCCTACAATGAGCAGTTCTTC. This sequence encodes CAINIGGSYNEQFF.

J is TRBJ2-7 and V is TRBV9, with D possibly being TRBD1 or TRBD2 (5 bases each). The CDR3 consists of 14 residues. Trimming took 0 bases from V and 2 from J, leaving 9 bases between them. The germline gives CDR1 SGDLS, CDR2 YYNGEE. The CDR3 DNA reads as TGTGCCAGCAGCGTAGGGGACGGCCCCTACGAGCAGTACTTC. This gives the protein CASSVGDGPYEQYF.

This clone was seen only once. The chain joins TRBV11-3 to TRBJ2-5; 7 nucleotides line up with TRBD1. Germline V lookup: CDR1 SGHNT, CDR2 YENEEA. This CDR3 has 14 residues. V was clipped by 5 bases and J by 5 bases; unmatched bases: 8. CDR3 residues: CASSPTGDEETQYF. The CDR3 DNA is TGTGCCAGCAGCCCAACAGGGGACGAGGAGACCCAGTACTTC. Drawing the rest from reference TRBV11-3 and TRBJ2-5, the complete variable domain is EAGVVQSPRYKIIEKKQPVAFWCNPISGHNTLYWYLQNLGQGPELLIRYENEEAVDDSQLPKDRFSAERLKGVDSTLKIQPAELGDSAVYLCASSPTGDEETQYFGPGTRLLVL.

The CDR3 reads CASSQPPDRGYVNEQFF. CDR3 sequence (DNA): TGTGCCAGCAGCCAACCCCCAGACAGGGGGTACGTTAATGAGCAGTTCTTC. The rearrangement uses TRBV14 and TRBJ2-1, with 9 positions matching TRBD1. J lost 7 bases, V lost 2 bases, and 12 bases had no gene match. The CDR3 extends over 17 amino acids. From germline, CDR1 is SGHDN and CDR2 FVKESK.

The chain employs TRBV27 and TRBJ2-4; D remains ambiguous. The CDR3 loop spans 15 amino acids. V was pared by 5 bases and J by 0 bases, with 11 bases between. Germline-derived CDR1 and CDR2 are MNHEY and SMNVEV (reference sequence). CDR3 region: CASSPYPGAKNIQYF. CDR3 coding DNA: TGTGCCAGCAGTCCCTATCCGGGAGCCAAAAACATTCAGTACTTC.

J is TRBJ1-6 and V is TRBV28; D is ambiguous. The CDR3 spans 10 residues. CDR1 MDHEN and CDR2 SYDVKM come from the germline V gene. V lost 7 bases and J lost 9, with 4 bases in between. CDR3 sequence (DNA): TGTGCCAGCACGTTTTCACCCCTCCACTTT. It translates to CASTFSPLHF.

The rearrangement joins TRBV30 to TRBJ2-2; possible D gene TRBD2, 5 bases. Germline lookup yields CDR1 GTSNPN and CDR2 SVGIG (reference sequence). This CDR3 spans 16 amino acids. The V end was cut by 0 bases, the J end by 8 bases, with 19 bases between. The CDR3 loop is CAWSVRRGGPLGELFF. In DNA form, the CDR3 reads TGTGCCTGGAGTGTACGCCGTGGAGGCCCTCTTGGGGAGCTGTTTTTT.

This clone was seen a few times. The gene calls are TRBV5-1 and TRBJ1-5, with D perhaps matching TRBD1 (6 bases). The CDR3 spans 14 residues. CDR1 SGHRS and CDR2 YFSETQ come from the germline V gene. With 4 bases removed from V and 2 bases from J, the gap between germline ends came to 10 bases. CDR3 residues: CASSEQGGNQPQHF. Written as DNA, the CDR3 is TGCGCCAGCAGCGAACAGGGAGGCAATCAGCCCCAGCATTTT.

Here the CDR3 reads CAINGAGPYEQYF. For the CDR3, the DNA is TGTGCCATCAATGGGGCAGGACCTTACGAGCAGTACTTC. The chain combines TRBV10-3 with TRBJ2-7; tentative D call: TRBD1 (5 bases). Germline V lookup: CDR1 ENHRY, CDR2 SYGVKD. The CDR3 consists of 13 residues. V lost 7 bases and J 4 bases, leaving 14 bases between the germline ends.

This chain uses TRBV7-3 with TRBJ2-1, with D unclear. There are 15 residues in the CDR3. Trimming shortened V by 3 bases and J by 8 bases, and 17 bases separated the two germline ends. Germline values: CDR1 SGHTA, CDR2 FQGTGA. The CDR3 nucleotides are TGTGCCAGCAGCTTTACCTTGGAGAGGCAATATGAGCAGTTCTTC. It yields the protein CASSFTLERQYEQFF.

This rearrangement joins TRBV6-5 to TRBJ2-3, with 7 bases lining up with TRBD2. Germline values: CDR1 MNHEY, CDR2 SVGAGI. The CDR3 length is 14 residues. J lost 3 bases, V lost 6 bases, and 6 bases had no gene match. CDR3 nucleotide sequence: TGTGCCAGCAGCTGGGAGGGCAAGACAGATACGCAGTATTTT. It yields the protein CASSWEGKTDTQYF.